Described below is a single T cell receptor beta chain sequence and its context. Its antigen is unidentified. These data originate in a study of graft-versus-host responses after intestinal transplantation. There are 14 residues in the CDR3. The V and J ends lost 6 bases and 3 bases, in that order; junction bases with no gene match: 6. The germline V gene has CDR1 MGHRA and CDR2 YSYEKL. Here immunoSEQ multiplex PCR was the method, and the copy in TCRdb shows in-frame clones only, minus some. The sample has around 100,000 clones, 87% seen once. V gene TRBV4-1 combines with J gene TRBJ1-2; 8 positions match TRBD1. Here the sequenced sample was unstimulated CD4+ T cells sorted from spleen or lymph node cells, taken before transplant. The clonotype originates from a human donor who was the organ donor for an intestinal transplant. The DNA for the CDR3 is TGCGCCAGCAGGTCACAGGGGGTCGACTATGGCTACACCTTC. This translates into CASRSQGVDYGYTF.